This is a list of T cell receptor beta chains from one sample in a study of blood T cell repertoires in COVID-19. Repertoires were generated with immunoSEQ multiplex PCR, while TCRdb's copy carries only in-frame clones and drops some. The data contain roughly 230,000 clones, approximately 80% of them singletons. Sequencing used peripheral blood. The receptors shown here come from a man aged 40-49 years with acute or convalescent COVID-19. CDR3s include the opening cysteine and the closing phenylalanine or tryptophan. The D gene is left open where the match is weak. Only some rows state a clone size, as once, few, many or a class for expanded clones.

TRBV10-3	13	.	TRBJ1-5	few	CATQRGRDQPQHF	TGTGCCACTCAAAGGGGTCGGGATCAGCCCCAGCATTTT
TRBV6-5	13	.	TRBJ2-5	.	CASSLDTRETQYF	TGTGCCAGCAGCCTGGACACCCGAGAGACCCAGTACTTC
TRBV6-5	14	.	TRBJ1-5	.	CASTAGDLNQPQHF	TGTGCCAGCACGGCGGGGGACCTCAATCAGCCCCAGCATTTT
TRBV18	14	.	TRBJ2-5	.	CASSPPSRGETQYF	TGTGCCAGCTCACCTCCCAGTAGGGGCGAGACCCAGTACTTC
TRBV6-5	13	TRBD2	TRBJ2-3	.	CAIKREGLDTQYF	TGTGCCATAAAGCGGGAGGGCCTGGATACGCAGTATTTT
TRBV5-4	13	TRBD1	TRBJ1-2	.	CASSGQGEGGYTF	TGTGCCAGCAGCGGTCAGGGGGAAGGTGGCTACACCTTC
TRBV30	13	TRBD2	TRBJ2-1	.	CAWKTSGYNEQFF	TGTGCCTGGAAGACTAGCGGATACAATGAGCAGTTCTTC
TRBV7-9	13	TRBD1	TRBJ1-2	.	CASSSTAGGGYTF	TGTGCCAGCAGCTCGACCGCAGGGGGTGGCTACACCTTC
TRBV28	14	.	TRBJ1-1	.	CASPPIGGRTEAFF	TGTGCCAGCCCTCCTATAGGGGGACGCACTGAAGCTTTCTTT
TRBV5-5	17	TRBD2	TRBJ2-3	.	CASSLDGGRGYTDTQYF	TGTGCCAGCAGCTTGGACGGCGGGAGAGGGTACACAGATACGCAGTATTTT
TRBV7-9	12	.	TRBJ1-6	.	CASSTSDSPLHF	TGTGCCAGCAGCACAAGTGATTCACCCCTCCACTTT